Listed below are T cell receptor beta chains from one sample, sequenced in a study of blood T cells in healthy people across ages. MiXCR, run by TCRdb on the 5' RACE reads, gives a single entry per CDR3 protein. This repertoire shows 700,000 to 950,000 distinct CDR3 sequences, roughly 41% found once; its top ten account for 20% to 25%. The sample consisted of blood. All receptors come from a woman in her sixties in good health. Both conserved end residues are part of each CDR3. The order of the fields is V gene, J gene, D gene, clone size, CDR3 protein, CDR3 DNA. A D gene is named only where the DNA matches it firmly. Size values are once, few and many counts, or a class for expanded clones, and some rows have none.

>TRBV29-1|TRBJ1-1|NA|NA
CSAWDGTNTEAFF
TGCAGCGCCTGGGACGGGACGAACACTGAAGCTTTCTTT
>TRBV5-1|TRBJ2-5|NA|NA
CASSTGSQETQYF
TGTGCCAGCTCAACAGGGTCCCAAGAGACCCAGTACTTC
>TRBV5-1|TRBJ2-1|NA|few
CASSFQREQFF
TGCGCCAGCAGCTTCCAGCGGGAGCAGTTCTTC
>TRBV7-2|TRBJ2-1|NA|NA
CASSSHGPYNEQFF
TGTGCCAGCAGCTCCCACGGCCCCTACAATGAGCAGTTCTTC
>TRBV7-2|TRBJ2-7|TRBD2|NA
CASRRTLWGEGPGEQYF
TGTGCCAGCAGACGAACCCTCTGGGGGGAGGGCCCTGGCGAGCAGTACTTC
>TRBV12-5|TRBJ2-1|NA|few
CASGLWHNEQFF
TGTGCTAGTGGTTTGTGGCACAATGAGCAGTTCTTC
>TRBV4-1|TRBJ1-1|TRBD1|NA
CASKAGQGRTEAFF
TGCGCCAGCAAGGCGGGACAGGGGAGGACTGAAGCTTTCTTT
>TRBV20-1|TRBJ1-5|NA|NA
CSAVRGYRQPQHF
TGCAGTGCTGTAAGGGGGTACCGTCAGCCCCAGCATTTT
>TRBV18|TRBJ1-2|TRBD1|few
CASSGTGGPNYGYTF
TGTGCCAGCTCCGGGACAGGGGGCCCTAACTATGGCTACACCTTC
>TRBV6-1|TRBJ2-5|NA|few
CASSAVTQETQYF
TGTGCCAGCAGTGCGGTAACTCAAGAGACCCAGTACTTC
>TRBV6-6|TRBJ2-7|NA|NA
CASSQGLNEQYF
TGTGCCAGCAGTCAAGGGCTGAACGAGCAGTACTTC
>TRBV28|TRBJ2-7|NA|NA
CASSLSGLDEQYF
TGTGCCAGCAGTTTAAGTGGGTTAGACGAGCAGTACTTC
>TRBV27|TRBJ2-3|TRBD2|NA
CASSLEGSGRALGTDTQYF
TGTGCCAGCAGTTTAGAGGGTAGCGGGAGGGCCTTGGGCACAGATACGCAGTATTTT
>TRBV10-3|TRBJ2-2|NA|NA
CAIASLQGSNTGELFF
TGTGCCATCGCAAGCCTACAGGGCTCGAACACCGGGGAGCTGTTTTTT
>TRBV15|TRBJ2-5|TRBD2|NA
CATSRRLAQETQYF
TGTGCCACCAGCAGACGACTAGCCCAAGAGACCCAGTACTTC
>TRBV27|TRBJ2-3|NA|NA
CASRPGYRWYTQYF
TGTGCCAGCAGGCCAGGGTATCGTTGGTATACGCAGTATTTT
>TRBV4-2|TRBJ2-1|NA|many
CASRKDRNSYNEQFF
TGTGCCAGCAGGAAAGACAGGAACTCCTACAATGAGCAGTTCTTC
>TRBV7-2|TRBJ1-4|NA|few
CASSGERREKLFF
TGTGCCAGCAGTGGGGAACGTCGGGAAAAACTGTTTTTT
>TRBV12-3/TRBV12-4|TRBJ1-2|TRBD1|NA
CASSNQGQGHWYGYTF
TGTGCCAGCAGTAACCAAGGACAGGGGCATTGGTATGGCTACACCTTC
>TRBV20-1|TRBJ1-6|NA|NA
CSASLFEGNSPLHF
TGCAGTGCTAGCCTGTTTGAGGGCAATTCACCCCTCCACTTT
>TRBV5-1|TRBJ2-5|TRBD1|NA
CASRRGQGGRAQYF
TGCGCCAGCAGACGTGGACAGGGCGGACGTGCGCAGTACTTC
>TRBV6-4|TRBJ1-3|NA|NA
CASPKLKRNSGNTIYF
TGTGCCAGTCCGAAGTTGAAAAGAAACTCTGGAAACACCATATATTTT